The 12 T cell receptor beta chains listed next were all sequenced from one sample in a study of T cell repertoires in cytomegalovirus infection. One entry per CDR3 protein, called by TCRdb with MiXCR from the reads. The data show roughly 990,000 distinct CDR3 sequences, approximately 33% seen once. No antigen has been identified for these receptors. This specimen consisted of cultured CD8+ T cells from PBMCs, obtained from culture after CMV antigen stimulation. Receptors were obtained from a human donor in good health (CMV status not recorded). Some clones in this sample may be carry-over from other donors' samples.

V is TRBV6-6 and J is TRBJ1-6; 7 nucleotides match TRBD1. The CDR3 is 17 residues long. The trim removed 4 bases at V and 7 bases at J, leaving 13 bases unmatched. CDR1 and CDR2 (germline): MNHNY, SVGAGI (reference sequence). CDR3 loop: CASSSKTGWDGNSPLHF. The CDR3, as DNA: TGTGCCAGCAGTTCTAAGACAGGGTGGGATGGGAATTCACCCCTCCACTTT.

V gene TRBV10-3 combines with J gene TRBJ2-5, with 7 bases that match TRBD2. The CDR3 has 13 amino acids. Germline trimming cut 3 bases from V and 7 bases from J; bases unmatched to any gene: 5. Per germline, CDR1 ENHRY and CDR2 SYGVKD. This chain's CDR3 is CAISEPGRVTQYF. In nucleotides, the CDR3 is TGTGCCATCAGTGAACCGGGGAGGGTGACCCAGTACTTC.

The chain links TRBV7-4 to TRBJ2-7; D assignment may be TRBD1 or TRBD2 (5 bases each). The V and J ends lost 5 bases and 6 bases respectively, with 11 bases between them. CDR3 size: 12 residues. The germline gives CDR1 SGHVT, CDR2 SQSDAQ. The CDR3 DNA sequence: TGTGCCAGCAGCCCTCGGGACGGCGAGCAGTACGTC. It encodes CASSPRDGEQYV.

V is TRBV29-1 and J is TRBJ1-2; the D gene is possibly TRBD1 (6 bases). The CDR3 runs to 13 residues. The ends were cut back, 7 bases at V and 6 bases at J, with 18 bases in the middle. Germline assignment: CDR1 SQVTM and CDR2 ANQGSEA. DNA of the CDR3: TGCAGCGCGGAGCGACAGGACAGTAATGGCTACACCTTC. Its protein is CSAERQDSNGYTF. The full variable domain, rest sourced from reference TRBV29-1 and TRBJ1-2, is SAVISQKPSRDICQRGTSLTIQCQVDSQVTMMFWYRQQPGQSLTLIATANQGSEATYESGFVIDKFPISRPNLTFSTLTVSNMSPEDSSIYLCSAERQDSNGYTFGSGTRLTVV.

This clonotype was counted between two and nine times. The rearrangement links TRBV2 to TRBJ2-2; D gene uncertain. The CDR3 has 12 residues. Trimming stripped 0 bases from V and 10 bases from J, with 6 bases between. Germline CDR1 SNHLY, CDR2 FYNNEI. The CDR3 nucleotides read TGTGCCAGCAGTGAAGCTCGACCGGAGCTGTTTTTT. It is translated as CASSEARPELFF.

This clonotype was seen a few times. This chain links TRBV7-9 with TRBJ2-7; tentatively, D is TRBD1 (5 bases). Germline loops: CDR1 SEHNR, CDR2 FQNEAQ (reference sequence). With 5 bases removed from V and 0 bases from J, the gap between germline ends came to 20 bases. The CDR3 consists of 17 residues. The chain's CDR3 is CASSRGSKDTSSYEQYF. The CDR3 coding sequence is TGTGCCAGCAGCCGCGGAAGTAAGGACACCAGCTCCTACGAGCAGTACTTC.

This chain links TRBV5-5 with TRBJ2-3; the D gene is possibly TRBD1 (5 bases). The CDR3 covers 17 residues. V was shortened by 1 base and J by 3 bases, with 18 bases between the two germline ends. Germline lookup yields CDR1 SGHKS and CDR2 YYEKEE (reference sequence). The CDR3 DNA sequence: TGTGCCAGCAGCTTGTTGTGGGGCGACAGATTAACAGATACGCAGTATTTT. It encodes CASSLLWGDRLTDTQYF.

This clonotype was seen only a few times. The V call is TRBV6-2 or TRBV6-3, the J call TRBJ2-2; perhaps TRBD2 as D (6 bases). Germline V gene data show CDR1 as MNHEY and CDR2 as SVGEGT. The CDR3 totals 14 residues. V lost 2 bases and J 6 bases, leaving 10 bases between the germline ends. This CDR3 is CASSYDERAGELFF. The CDR3 DNA reads as TGTGCCAGCAGTTACGATGAGCGGGCCGGGGAGCTGTTTTTT.

Only a few counts were recorded for this clonotype. V gene TRBV5-8 combines with J gene TRBJ2-1, with D tentatively TRBD2 (5 bases). The V and J ends lost 1 base and 9 bases respectively, with 17 bases between them. This CDR3 region has 15 residues. Germline V gene lookup returns CDR1 SGHTS and CDR2 YDEGEE. The CDR3 DNA reads as TGTGCCAGCAGCTTGTGGGCTAGCAAGTCGGTTGAGCAGTTCTTC. It specifies CASSLWASKSVEQFF.

The sample holds many counts of this clonotype. V is TRBV12-3 or TRBV12-4 and J is TRBJ1-2; weak D call: TRBD1 (5 bases). The CDR3 covers 13 residues. The V end lost 9 bases, the J end lost 4 bases, and 15 bases lay between the germline ends. CDR3 loop: CASSRGVLYGYTF. In DNA, the CDR3 is TGTGCCAGTTCCCGAGGGGTCCTCTATGGCTACACCTTC.

This sequence joins TRBV4-1 and TRBJ1-1; tentative D call: TRBD1 (6 bases). The V end lost 0 bases, the J end lost 2 bases, and 16 bases lay between the germline ends. CDR1 is MGHRA and CDR2 is YSYEKL in the germline V gene. The CDR3 contains 17 residues. In DNA form, the CDR3 reads TGCGCCAGCAGCCAAGAGGGGGGCGGCCTCACAAACACTGAAGCTTTCTTT. It encodes CASSQEGGGLTNTEAFF.

This clonotype came up a few times. The genes are TRBV12-3 or TRBV12-4 and TRBJ1-2, with D unresolved. CDR3 length: 12 residues. V lost 3 bases, J lost 9 bases, and 11 bases lay in between. For the CDR3, the DNA is TGTGCCAGCAGTTTGGGTCCTTTGAGCTACACCTTC. Amino acid sequence: CASSLGPLSYTF.